The T cell receptor (beta chain) described here comes from a study of cytomegalovirus exposure and HLA in healthy donors. TCRdb's table, derived via immunoSEQ multiplex PCR, lists solely in-frame clones and lacks some. Here the sample spans a few hundred thousand clones, 88% being singletons. Study-wide results and caveats: Specific recognition of CMV antigens was confirmed in vitro for three chains (all CMV-associated). Cytomegalovirus association was assigned to 150 to 200 TCR beta chains. TCR clusters originating in the first cohort tended to co-occur in the approximately 120 validation repertoires, according to a later analysis. Reported results showed that the classifier diagnosed cytomegalovirus status with high specificity and sensitivity.

This clone has a handful of counts. What it binds is not known. The CDR3 extends over 14 amino acids. Trimming removed 4 bases from V and 3 bases from J, with 14 bases in between. The germline V gene has CDR1 SGHKS and CDR2 YYEKEE (reference sequence). The sample comprised PBMCs. The chain has TRBV5-5 and TRBJ2-7; D is ambiguous. The sequence came from a man under 40 in good health and CMV-seronegative. The CDR3 here is CASSPPQALYEQYF. Written as DNA, the CDR3 is TGTGCCAGCAGCCCGCCCCAAGCTCTCTACGAGCAGTACTTC.